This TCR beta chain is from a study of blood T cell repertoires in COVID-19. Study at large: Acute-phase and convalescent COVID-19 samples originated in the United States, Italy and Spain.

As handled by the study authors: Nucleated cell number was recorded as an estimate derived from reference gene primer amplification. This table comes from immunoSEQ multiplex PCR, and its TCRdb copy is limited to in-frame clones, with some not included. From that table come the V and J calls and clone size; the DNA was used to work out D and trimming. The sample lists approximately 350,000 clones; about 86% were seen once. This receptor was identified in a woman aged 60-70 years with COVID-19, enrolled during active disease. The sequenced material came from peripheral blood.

CDR3 in amino acids: CASSWTGSNTEAFF. As DNA, the CDR3 is TGTGCCAGCTCGTGGACAGGTTCGAACACTGAAGCTTTCTTT. V is TRBV7-3 and J is TRBJ1-1, with 7 bases fitting TRBD1. The CDR3 covers 14 residues. Trimming took 8 bases from V and 1 from J; bases not matched to a gene: 7. Germline V gene data show CDR1 as SGHTA and CDR2 as FQGTGA.